Following are 19 T cell receptor beta chains from one sample sequenced in a study of blood T cell repertoires in COVID-19. The protocol was immunoSEQ multiplex PCR, while the TCRdb copy is restricted to in-frame clones and leaves out a portion. The sample yields 55,000 to 75,000 clones, 80% to 85% seen once. The sample taken for sequencing was peripheral blood. The receptor source for this set is a man older than 75 with COVID-19, enrolled during active disease.

The chain couples TRBV6-2 or TRBV6-3 to TRBJ2-1, with D possibly TRBD2 on 5 matching bases. The length of the CDR3 is 16 residues. With 5 bases removed from V and 0 bases from J, the gap between germline ends came to 14 bases. Looked up from germline, CDR1 is MNHEY and CDR2 is SVGEGT. The DNA for the CDR3 is TGTGCCAGCAGTAGGCCTAGCCGGAGCTCCTACAATGAGCAGTTCTTC. This codes for CASSRPSRSSYNEQFF.

The V and J genes are TRBV5-6 and TRBJ2-1; the D gene is possibly TRBD1 (5 bases). V was clipped by 0 bases and J by 9 bases, with 16 bases between them. This CDR3 has 15 amino acids. Germline V lookup: CDR1 SGHDT, CDR2 YYEEEE. The CDR3 coding sequence is TGTGCCAGCAGCTTGGAATGGGTATTGCAGGGTGAGCAGTTCTTC. Encoded protein: CASSLEWVLQGEQFF.

The chain is built from TRBV3-1 (or the pseudogene TRBV3-2) and TRBJ2-5; 11 bases agree with TRBD1. Germline V gene data show CDR1 as LGHDT and CDR2 as YNNKEL (reference sequence). The V segment lost 4 bases and the J segment 5 bases; nucleotides outside the gene matches: 6. The CDR3 is 15 amino acids. CDR3 residues: CASSLRTGGTETQYF. The CDR3 nucleotides are TGTGCCAGCAGCCTCAGGACAGGGGGCACCGAGACCCAGTACTTC.

The V gene is TRBV10-2, the J gene TRBJ2-1, with 10 nucleotides matching TRBD2. Germline V lookup: CDR1 WSHSY, CDR2 SAAADI. This CDR3 is built from 15 residues. Unmatched junction bases numbered 5, after V lost 7 bases and J lost 2 bases. CDR3 in amino acids: CASTLAGTAYNEQFF. The CDR3 nucleotides are TGCGCCAGCACACTAGCGGGAACCGCCTACAATGAGCAGTTCTTC.

The table lists this clone with a few counts. This rearrangement joins TRBV19 to TRBJ2-1; TRBD1 might be the D (5 bases). The CDR3 extends over 15 amino acids. Germline CDR1 LNHDA, CDR2 SQIVND (reference sequence). Trimming took off 0 bases at V and 5 bases at J, with 11 bases between the two ends. CDR3 nucleotide sequence: TGTGCCAGTAGTATAGACAGGGTACCGAACAATGAGCAGTTCTTC. Amino acids: CASSIDRVPNNEQFF.

This clone showed up just once. The chain employs TRBV5-6 and TRBJ1-5, with D perhaps matching TRBD1 (6 bases). This CDR3 is 15 amino acids long. Germline V lookup: CDR1 SGHDT, CDR2 YYEEEE. Trimming removed 3 bases from V and 3 bases from J, with 13 bases in between. The CDR3 DNA sequence: TGTGCCAGCAGCTCCGGACAGTCTAACAATCAGCCCCAGCATTTT. This codes for CASSSGQSNNQPQHF.

This chain uses TRBV4-2 with TRBJ1-1; the match to TRBD1 covers 8 bases. The V gene's germline CDR1 is LGHNA and CDR2 YNFKEQ. V dropped 1 base and J dropped 2; count of bases not matched to a gene: 6. The CDR3 has 16 residues. CDR3 bases: TGTGCCAGCAGCCAAGGCGTTGGACAGGGCAACACTGAAGCTTTCTTT. Residues: CASSQGVGQGNTEAFF.

The V gene is TRBV24-1, the J gene TRBJ1-1; TRBD1 agrees at 11 bases. This CDR3 is built from 14 residues. J was trimmed by 3 bases and V by 6 bases; bases with no gene match: 2. Germline-derived CDR1 and CDR2 are KGHDR and SFDVKD. The CDR3 here is CATSPGQGDTEAFF. As DNA, the CDR3 is TGTGCCACCAGTCCGGGACAGGGGGACACTGAAGCTTTCTTT.

The chain couples TRBV27 to TRBJ2-2, with D maybe TRBD1 (5 bases). CDR3 size: 16 residues. Trimming took off 0 bases at V and 0 bases at J, with 8 bases between the two ends. Germline assignment: CDR1 MNHEY and CDR2 SMNVEV (reference sequence). The CDR3 DNA reads TGTGCCAGCAGTTTATCACTGACAGCGAACACCGGGGAGCTGTTTTTT. Residues: CASSLSLTANTGELFF.

V and J are TRBV7-2 and TRBJ2-1, with 8 positions matching TRBD2. CDR3 length: 15 residues. V trimming: 3 bases; J trimming: 4 bases; junction bases outside the gene matches: 5. Germline CDR1 is SGHTA and CDR2 is FQGNSA. The CDR3 region has the DNA TGTGCCAGCAGCTTGGCGGGGGGACTTTACAATGAGCAGTTCTTC. Translation gives CASSLAGGLYNEQFF.

The chain recombines TRBV27 with TRBJ2-4; 10 nucleotides match TRBD2. The CDR3 consists of 19 residues. The V gene end was trimmed by 5 bases and the J gene end by 1 base; junction bases not matched to a gene: 14. Germline lookup yields CDR1 MNHEY and CDR2 SMNVEV (reference sequence). As DNA, the CDR3 is TGTGCCAGCAGTCCCGGGACCCAAGCGGGGGGGGGTGCCAAAAACATTCAGTACTTC. This encodes CASSPGTQAGGGAKNIQYF.

This clone appeared once. The chain couples TRBV5-6 to TRBJ1-2; D remains unclear. The CDR3 is made up of 13 amino acids. V dropped 1 base and J dropped 1 base, with 5 bases sitting between them. Looked up from germline, CDR1 is SGHDT and CDR2 is YYEEEE. CDR3 bases: TGTGCCAGCAGCTTGCCGGGTAACTATGGCTACACCTTC. Its protein is CASSLPGNYGYTF.

The V call is TRBV15, the J call TRBJ2-2; TRBD2 is a possible D gene (6 bases). The CDR3 contains 17 residues. The V gene lost 0 bases and the J gene lost 4 bases, with 15 bases spanning the gap. Germline CDR1 LNHNV, CDR2 YYDKDF (reference sequence). In nucleotides, the CDR3 is TGTGCCACCAGCAGAGATCGGGTGGGGGGTTCCACCGGGGAGCTGTTTTTT. Its protein product is CATSRDRVGGSTGELFF.

The chain recombines TRBV29-1 with TRBJ1-1; D remains unclear. Per the germline V gene, CDR1 is SQVTM and CDR2 is ANQGSEA. The CDR3 covers 11 residues. V was clipped by 8 bases and J by 1 base, with 8 bases between them. CDR3 nucleotide sequence: TGCAGCTTCGAACAGAACACTGAAGCTTTCTTT. Its translation: CSFEQNTEAFF.

CDR3 nucleotides: TGTGCCAGTAGTATTGGCCAGGGATGGAACACCGGGGAGCTGTTTTTT. Protein sequence: CASSIGQGWNTGELFF. This chain uses TRBV19 with TRBJ2-2, with D possibly TRBD1 on 5 matching bases. V was trimmed by 3 bases and J by 1 base, leaving 12 bases between them. Looked up from germline, CDR1 is LNHDA and CDR2 is SQIVND (reference sequence). The CDR3 spans 16 residues. The variable domain in full, with the rest retrieved from reference TRBV19 and TRBJ2-2, is DGGITQSPKYLFRKEGQNVTLSCEQNLNHDAMYWYRQDPGQGLRLIYYSQIVNDFQKGDIAEGYSVSREKKESFPLTVTSAQKNPTAFYLCASSIGQGWNTGELFFGEGSRLTVL.

V is TRBV21-1 and J is TRBJ2-7; the listed D gene, TRBD1, was not tested against the DNA. TRBV21-1 is listed as a pseudogene. The CDR3 consists of 15 residues. This CDR3 reads CASSKTWDRSYEQYV. Here the CDR3 DNA reads TGTGCCAGCAGCAAAACTTGGGACAGGAGCTACGAGCAGTACGTC.

The count of this clone is one. The chain is built from TRBV5-5 and TRBJ1-2; TRBD1 agrees at 7 bases. V shed 1 base and J 5 bases; nucleotides not matched to a gene: 17. Looked up from germline, CDR1 is SGHKS and CDR2 is YYEKEE (reference sequence). There are 18 residues in the CDR3. As DNA, the CDR3 is TGTGCCAGCAGCTTGTCTCCTCGAGGTCAGGGGGTTGTTTATGGCTACACCTTC. Translating it yields CASSLSPRGQGVVYGYTF.

This rearrangement joins TRBV10-3 to TRBJ1-2, with 8 bases matching TRBD1. From germline, CDR1 is ENHRY and CDR2 SYGVKD. V gave up 6 bases and J gave up 0 bases; unmatched junction bases: 6. This CDR3 is 15 amino acids long. CDR3 sequence reads: CAIRMAGGPNYGYTF. CDR3 DNA: TGTGCCATCAGGATGGCAGGGGGCCCTAACTATGGCTACACCTTC.

This chain uses TRBV5-6 with TRBJ2-1; D possibly corresponds to TRBD1 (6 bases). This CDR3 has 15 amino acids. Germline V lookup: CDR1 SGHDT, CDR2 YYEEEE. V lost 5 bases, J lost 1 base, and 13 bases lay in between. The CDR3 DNA sequence: TGTGCCAGCAGGTCCGGGACACAGTCCTACAATGAGCAGTTCTTC. Its translation is CASRSGTQSYNEQFF.